Below are 10 T cell receptor beta chains sequenced from a single sample in a study of CD8 T cells in Susac syndrome. The RNA input was about 0.45 to 1 ug, and it was reverse transcribed with random hexamers. TCRdb re-called the immunoSEQ multiplex PCR reads with MiXCR, one entry per CDR3 protein. This table has about 94,000 distinct CDR3 sequences, about 93% appearing once. The source material was CD4+ T cells from PBMCs. The receptors were gathered from a human donor with Susac syndrome.

DNA of the CDR3: TGTGCCAGCAGCCTCGACACTCCTATTCACCCCCTCCACTTT. It translates to CASSLDTPIHPLHF. V usage is TRBV11-2 and J usage is TRBJ1-6; D remains unclear. V dropped 5 bases and J dropped 13 bases, with 18 bases sitting between them. Germline V CDR1 and CDR2: SGHAT, FQNNGV. CDR3 size: 14 residues.

The V gene is TRBV12-3 or TRBV12-4, the J gene TRBJ2-7, with TRBD1 as a possible D gene (6 bases). Between the trimmed V and J ends, which lost 4 bases and 1 base, there was a span of 14 bases. The CDR3 totals 15 residues. CDR3 loop: CASSSVKGVSYEQYF. In nucleotides, the CDR3 is TGTGCCAGCAGTTCGGTGAAGGGGGTATCCTACGAGCAGTACTTC.

This chain links TRBV20-1 with TRBJ1-6; D call uncertain. Per germline, CDR1 DFQATT and CDR2 SNEGSKA (reference sequence). The V gene lost 0 bases and the J gene lost 0 bases, with 12 bases spanning the gap. The CDR3 extends over 17 amino acids. The CDR3 coding sequence is TGCAGTGCTAGAGATCTCGGTCCGAGCTCCTATAATTCACCCCTCCACTTT. Protein sequence: CSARDLGPSSYNSPLHF.

The V and J genes are TRBV29-1 and TRBJ2-3, with 13 bases fitting TRBD2. Germline V gene data show CDR1 as SQVTM and CDR2 as ANQGSEA. This CDR3 is built from 16 residues. J gave up 3 bases and V 6 bases, and 9 bases lay outside the gene matches. Here the CDR3 DNA reads TGCAGCGTCGGGGGGGGACTAGCGGGGAGGACAGATACGCAGTATTTT. It is translated as CSVGGGLAGRTDTQYF.

This chain links TRBV3-1 with TRBJ2-7; TRBD2 matches at 8 bases. V was pared by 5 bases and J by 5 bases, with 11 bases of the junction left unmatched. Germline CDR1 reads LGHDT; CDR2 reads YNNKEL (reference sequence). This CDR3 contains 15 residues. In nucleotides, the CDR3 is TGTGCCAGCAGCTACCTGTCCGGGGGGGCAAACGAGCAGTACTTC. As protein: CASSYLSGGANEQYF.

The chain recombines TRBV18 with TRBJ2-1, with 8 bases aligning to TRBD1. This CDR3 spans 15 amino acids. V lost 2 bases to trimming and J lost 9 bases; unmatched junction nucleotides: 9. CDR1 KGHSH and CDR2 LQKENI come from the germline V gene. Written as DNA, the CDR3 is TGTGCCAGCTCACCAATTCAGGACAGGGTTCGTGAGCAGTTCTTC. Encoded protein: CASSPIQDRVREQFF.

V is TRBV20-1 and J is TRBJ1-5; D is possibly TRBD1 (5 bases). With 0 bases removed from V and 1 base from J, the gap between germline ends came to 10 bases. Germline V gene sequence: CDR1 DFQATT, CDR2 SNEGSKA (reference sequence). This CDR3 has 15 amino acids. The CDR3 spells CSARDQAGSNQPQHF. CDR3 sequence (DNA): TGCAGTGCTAGAGATCAGGCAGGGAGCAATCAGCCCCAGCATTTT.

This chain connects TRBV20-1 to TRBJ1-5, with D possibly matching TRBD1 (5 bases). Germline V gene data show CDR1 as DFQATT and CDR2 as SNEGSKA (reference sequence). V dropped 0 bases and J dropped 3 bases, with 6 bases sitting between them. The CDR3 runs 13 residues. The CDR3 here is CSAREGVNQPQHF. The CDR3 nucleotides are TGCAGTGCTAGAGAGGGGGTCAATCAGCCCCAGCATTTT.

V gene TRBV9 combines with J gene TRBJ2-3; D may be TRBD1 or TRBD2 (5 bases each). Germline CDR1 reads SGDLS; CDR2 reads YYNGEE. Trimming pared 8 bases from V and 3 bases from J, leaving 10 bases between. The CDR3 sequence is 12 residues long. The chain's CDR3 is CASGGETDTQYF. As DNA, the CDR3 is TGTGCCAGTGGGGGTGAGACAGATACGCAGTATTTT. The full variable domain, its missing parts supplied by reference TRBV9 and TRBJ2-3, is DSGVTQTPKHLITATGQRVTLRCSPRSGDLSVYWYQQSLDQGLQFLIQYYNGEERAKGNILERFSAQQFPDLHSELNLSSLELGDSALYFCASGGETDTQYFGPGTRLTVL.

The chain has TRBV4-3 and TRBJ2-1; TRBD1 or TRBD2 may be the D gene (5 bases each). The CDR3 sequence is 13 residues long. The V and J ends lost 4 bases and 7 bases respectively, with 11 bases between them. Looked up from germline, CDR1 is LGHNA and CDR2 is YSLEER. The CDR3 sequence is CASSLGAANEQFF. The CDR3 DNA is TGCGCCAGCAGCCTCGGGGCCGCAAATGAGCAGTTCTTC.